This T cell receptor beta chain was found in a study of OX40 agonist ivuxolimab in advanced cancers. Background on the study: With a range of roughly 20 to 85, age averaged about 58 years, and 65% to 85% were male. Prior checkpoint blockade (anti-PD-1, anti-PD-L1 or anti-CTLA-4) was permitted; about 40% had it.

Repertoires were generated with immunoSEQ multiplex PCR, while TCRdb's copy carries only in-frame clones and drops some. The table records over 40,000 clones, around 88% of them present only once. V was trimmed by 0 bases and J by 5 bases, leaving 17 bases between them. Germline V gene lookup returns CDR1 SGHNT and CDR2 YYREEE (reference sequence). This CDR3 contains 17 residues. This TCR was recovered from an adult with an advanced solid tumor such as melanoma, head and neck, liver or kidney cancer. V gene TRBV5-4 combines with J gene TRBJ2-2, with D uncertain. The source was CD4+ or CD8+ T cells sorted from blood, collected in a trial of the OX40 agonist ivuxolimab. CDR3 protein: CASSLGLAAGATGELFF. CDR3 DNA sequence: TGTGCCAGCAGCTTGGGGTTGGCGGCAGGTGCGACCGGGGAGCTGTTTTTT.